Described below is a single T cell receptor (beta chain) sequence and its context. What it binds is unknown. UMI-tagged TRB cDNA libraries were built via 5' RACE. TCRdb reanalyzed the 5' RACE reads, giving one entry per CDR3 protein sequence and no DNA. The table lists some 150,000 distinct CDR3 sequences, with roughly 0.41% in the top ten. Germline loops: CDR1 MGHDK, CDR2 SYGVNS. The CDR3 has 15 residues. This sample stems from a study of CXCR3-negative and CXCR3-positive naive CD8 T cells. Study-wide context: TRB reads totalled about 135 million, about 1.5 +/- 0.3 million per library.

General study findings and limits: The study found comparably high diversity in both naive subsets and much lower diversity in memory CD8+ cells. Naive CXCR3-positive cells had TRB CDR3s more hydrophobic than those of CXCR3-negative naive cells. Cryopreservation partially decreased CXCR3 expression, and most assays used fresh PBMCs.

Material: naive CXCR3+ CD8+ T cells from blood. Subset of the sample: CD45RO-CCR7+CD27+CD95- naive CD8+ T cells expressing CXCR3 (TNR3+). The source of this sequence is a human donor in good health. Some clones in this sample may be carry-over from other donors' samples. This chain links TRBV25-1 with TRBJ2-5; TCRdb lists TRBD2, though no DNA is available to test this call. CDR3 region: CASSDWTSSTETQYF. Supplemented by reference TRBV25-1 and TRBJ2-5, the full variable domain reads EADIYQTPRYLVIGTGKKITLECSQTMGHDKMYWYQQDPGMELHLIHYSYGVNSTEKGDLSSESTVSRIRTEHFPLTLESARPSHTSQYLCASSDWTSSTETQYFGPGTRLLVL.